The next 14 T cell receptor beta chains were all read from a single sample in a study of cytomegalovirus exposure and HLA in healthy donors. TCRdb keeps only in-frame clones here, not all; method: immunoSEQ multiplex PCR. Among 120,000 or so clones listed, approximately 89% were seen once. Sequencing was done on a sample of PBMCs. These receptors were taken from a young woman in good health and CMV-seronegative.

The chain recombines TRBV28 with TRBJ2-7; D perhaps matches TRBD1 (5 bases). V was pared by 5 bases and J by 10 bases, with 15 bases between. The germline gives CDR1 MDHEN, CDR2 SYDVKM. The CDR3 extends over 12 amino acids. In DNA form, the CDR3 reads TGTGCCAGCAGTGGCCCCCTTCAGGGACAGTACGTC. This gives the protein CASSGPLQGQYV.

V usage is TRBV14 and J usage is TRBJ2-7; TRBD1 is a possible D gene (6 bases). The CDR3 has 12 amino acids. Trimming removed 3 bases from V and 4 bases from J, with 7 bases in between. Germline lookup yields CDR1 SGHDN and CDR2 FVKESK. Written as DNA, the CDR3 is TGTGCCAGCAGCCACCAGGGGTACGAGCAGTACGTC. Protein: CASSHQGYEQYV.

The V and J genes are TRBV6-5 and TRBJ2-2; D possibly corresponds to TRBD1 (5 bases). Trimming shortened V by 3 bases and J by 5 bases, and 13 bases separated the two germline ends. Germline lookup yields CDR1 MNHEY and CDR2 SVGAGI. The length of the CDR3 is 15 residues. Here the CDR3 DNA reads TGTGCCAGCAGTTATACCTGGACAAGGACCGGGGAGCTGTTTTTT. Translated: CASSYTWTRTGELFF.

The V and J genes are TRBV13 and TRBJ2-3; tentatively, D is TRBD2 (6 bases). Trimming removed 4 bases at V and 2 bases at J, with 13 bases between. This CDR3 spans 15 amino acids. The V gene's germline CDR1 is PRHDT and CDR2 FYEKMQ (reference sequence). CDR3 bases: TGTGCCAGCAGCTCTCCGGGGGTGTCCACAGATACGCAGTATTTT. Its translation: CASSSPGVSTDTQYF.

This sequence joins TRBV29-1 and TRBJ2-1; D call uncertain. The ends were cut back, 2 bases at V and 0 bases at J, with 11 bases in the middle. Germline loops: CDR1 SQVTM, CDR2 ANQGSEA. The length of the CDR3 is 15 residues. The CDR3 coding sequence is TGCAGCGTTGAACCGACCCGGAGCTCCTACAATGAGCAGTTCTTC. It encodes CSVEPTRSSYNEQFF.

This clone occurred once. The V call is TRBV18, the J call TRBJ2-5, with D possibly TRBD2 on 6 matching bases. Germline V gene data show CDR1 as KGHSH and CDR2 as LQKENI. The CDR3 length is 13 residues. The V and J ends lost 1 base and 5 bases respectively, with 8 bases between them. DNA of the CDR3: TGTGCCAGCTCACCACAGGGGAGGGAGACCCAGTACTTC. It is translated as CASSPQGRETQYF.

The table lists this clone with a few counts. The V call is TRBV7-2, the J call TRBJ2-7; 10 bases agree with TRBD2. CDR3 length: 15 residues. The V gene's germline CDR1 is SGHTA and CDR2 FQGNSA. V was clipped by 4 bases and J by 5 bases; unmatched bases: 8. CDR3 nucleotide sequence: TGTGCCAGCAGCTCCGTAACTAGCGGGGTTAACGAGCAGTACTTC. Residues: CASSSVTSGVNEQYF.

This chain links TRBV2 with TRBJ1-1; D is ambiguous. CDR1 SNHLY and CDR2 FYNNEI come from the germline V gene. The CDR3 extends over 17 amino acids. V was cut by 1 base and J by 7 bases, with 22 bases left in between. CDR3 residues: CASSEGGNNRADYEAFF. The CDR3 coding sequence is TGTGCCAGCAGTGAAGGTGGGAATAATCGGGCCGACTATGAAGCTTTCTTT.

The DNA of the CDR3 is TGTGCCAGCAGCCTGGGACTAGCGGGTATGCTAGCCAAAAACATTCAGTACTTC. Translation gives CASSLGLAGMLAKNIQYF. The J gene is TRBJ2-4, the V gene TRBV7-2; 12 bases match TRBD2. This CDR3 comprises 18 residues. CDR1 is SGHTA, CDR2 FQGNSA, per germline. The V segment lost 5 bases and the J segment 0 bases; nucleotides outside the gene matches: 8.

J is TRBJ2-7 and V is TRBV6-5, with 7 bases aligning to TRBD1. Germline V CDR1 and CDR2: MNHEY, SVGAGI. The CDR3 runs to 16 residues. V was clipped by 2 bases and J by 0 bases; unmatched bases: 7. CDR3 loop: CASSYAWTGISYEQYF. The CDR3 nucleotides read TGTGCCAGCAGTTACGCTTGGACAGGCATCTCCTACGAGCAGTACTTC.

This chain uses TRBV18 with TRBJ1-5; perhaps TRBD1 as D (6 bases). Germline CDR1 KGHSH, CDR2 LQKENI. The length of the CDR3 is 14 residues. V was trimmed by 3 bases and J by 8 bases, leaving 14 bases between them. Written as DNA, the CDR3 is TGTGCCAGCTCACCCTCGACAGGCTCTGAGCCCCAGCATTTT. Amino acids: CASSPSTGSEPQHF.

The chain combines TRBV27 with TRBJ1-4, with TRBD1 matching 10 bases. The length of the CDR3 is 13 residues. V dropped 6 bases and J dropped 11; count of bases not matched to a gene: 6. CDR1 and CDR2 (germline): MNHEY, SMNVEV (reference sequence). Here the CDR3 DNA reads TGTGCCAGCAGGTCGACAGGGGGCGAGAAACTGTTTTTT. As protein: CASRSTGGEKLFF. Based on the CDR3 plus reference TRBV27 and TRBJ1-4, the full variable domain is EAQVTQNPRYLITVTGKKLTVTCSQNMNHEYMSWYRQDPGLGLRQIYYSMNVEVTDKGDVPEGYKVSRKEKRNFPLILESPSPNQTSLYFCASRSTGGEKLFFGSGTQLSVL.

This sequence joins TRBV7-8 and TRBJ2-7, with 9 positions matching TRBD1. The CDR3 runs 14 residues. The germline gives CDR1 SGHVS, CDR2 FQNEAQ. V dropped 5 bases and J dropped 2; count of bases not matched to a gene: 4. The CDR3 sequence is CASSPGQGPYEQYF. CDR3 sequence (DNA): TGTGCCAGCAGCCCGGGACAGGGCCCCTACGAGCAGTACTTC.

The V and J genes are TRBV6-1 and TRBJ2-4, with 8 bases matching TRBD1. V trimming: 4 bases; J trimming: 7 bases; junction bases outside the gene matches: 6. Germline V gives CDR1 MNHNS, CDR2 SASEGT. This CDR3 has 14 residues. The CDR3: CASSGGQEGNIQYF. The CDR3 DNA is TGTGCCAGCAGTGGGGGACAGGAGGGGAACATTCAGTACTTC.